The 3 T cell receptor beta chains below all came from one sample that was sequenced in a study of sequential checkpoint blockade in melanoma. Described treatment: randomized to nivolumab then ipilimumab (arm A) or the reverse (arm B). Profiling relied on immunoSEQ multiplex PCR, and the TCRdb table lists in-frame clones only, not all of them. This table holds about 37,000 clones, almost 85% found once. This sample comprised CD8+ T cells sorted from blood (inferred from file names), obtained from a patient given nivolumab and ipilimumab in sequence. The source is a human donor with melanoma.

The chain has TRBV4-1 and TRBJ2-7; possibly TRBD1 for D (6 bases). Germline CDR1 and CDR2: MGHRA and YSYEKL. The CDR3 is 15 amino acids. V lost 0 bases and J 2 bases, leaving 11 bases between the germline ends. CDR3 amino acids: CASSQDRDTPYEQYF. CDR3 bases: TGCGCCAGCAGCCAAGATCGGGACACCCCCTACGAGCAGTACTTC.

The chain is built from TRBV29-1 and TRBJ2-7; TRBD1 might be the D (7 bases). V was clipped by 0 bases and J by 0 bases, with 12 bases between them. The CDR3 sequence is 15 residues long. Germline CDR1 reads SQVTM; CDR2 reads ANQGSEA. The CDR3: CSVEDLQGGSYEQYF. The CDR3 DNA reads TGCAGCGTTGAAGATTTGCAGGGGGGCTCCTACGAGCAGTACTTC.

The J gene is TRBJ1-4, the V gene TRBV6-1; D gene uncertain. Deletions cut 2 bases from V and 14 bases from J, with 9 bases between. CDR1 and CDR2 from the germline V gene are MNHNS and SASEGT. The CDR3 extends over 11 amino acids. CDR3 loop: CASSEMAGLFF. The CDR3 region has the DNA TGTGCCAGCAGTGAAATGGCAGGTCTGTTTTTT.